Below are 23 T cell receptor beta chains sequenced from a single sample in a study of OX40 agonist ivuxolimab in advanced cancers. Library construction relied on the immunoSEQ multiplex PCR assay. What TCRdb holds here is the immuneACCESS table cut down to in-frame rearrangements. Part of the clones is not present; checked against another copy, under half of the missing clones reflect an unresolved V gene, and the others are unexplained. The sample table shows 90,000 or so clones, and roughly nine tenths are seen once. Jointly, the top ten make up under 0.4% of the sample. The sequencing used CD4+ or CD8+ T cells sorted from blood, collected in a trial of the OX40 agonist ivuxolimab. The origin of the receptors is an adult with an advanced solid tumor such as melanoma, head and neck, liver or kidney cancer.

This chain links TRBV25-1 with TRBJ2-3; D may be TRBD2 (5 bases). This CDR3 spans 14 amino acids. The germline V and J ends were trimmed by 2 bases and 5 bases, with 11 bases remaining between them. Per the germline V gene, CDR1 is MGHDK and CDR2 is SYGVNS. The CDR3 protein is CASSEMVGIDTQYF. Written as DNA, the CDR3 is TGTGCCAGCAGTGAAATGGTCGGGATAGATACGCAGTATTTT.

The chain joins TRBV19 to TRBJ2-7; D is undetermined. The CDR3 sequence is 14 residues long. V dropped 3 bases and J dropped 1 base, with 10 bases sitting between them. The germline CDR1 and CDR2 sequences are LNHDA and SQIVND (reference sequence). This CDR3 reads CASSIGQPSYEQYF. In DNA, the CDR3 is TGTGCCAGTAGTATCGGTCAACCATCCTACGAGCAGTACTTC.

CDR3 DNA: TGTGCCAGTAACCTTGCGAACACCGGGGAGCTGTTTTTT. It specifies CASNLANTGELFF. V usage is TRBV19 and J usage is TRBJ2-2; D is ambiguous. The length of the CDR3 is 13 residues. Germline CDR1 and CDR2: LNHDA and SQIVND (reference sequence). V lost 7 bases to trimming and J lost 0 bases, with 6 bases between them.

CDR3 amino acids: CASSQRGSYEQYF. The CDR3, as DNA: TGTGCCAGCAGCCAAAGGGGTTCGTACGAGCAGTACTTC. V is TRBV14 and J is TRBJ2-7; D perhaps matches TRBD1 (5 bases). CDR1 is SGHDN and CDR2 is FVKESK in the germline V gene. This CDR3 region has 13 residues. Trimming left V 2 bases short and J 4 bases short, with 9 bases between.

On this clone: Other nucleotide sequences from this sample produce the same CDR3. The chain's CDR3 is CASSLVGSGANVLTF. CDR3 coding DNA: TGTGCCAGCAGCTTAGTAGGGTCTGGGGCCAACGTCCTGACTTTC. This chain links TRBV7-2 with TRBJ2-6; D remains unclear. The CDR3 length is 15 residues. The V end was cut by 1 base, the J end by 1 base, with 5 bases between. The germline CDR1 and CDR2 sequences are SGHTA and FQGNSA.

The chain joins TRBV7-9 to TRBJ2-2; D not certain. V was shortened by 8 bases and J by 0 bases, with 1 base between the two germline ends. This CDR3 has 11 amino acids. Germline V lookup: CDR1 SEHNR, CDR2 FQNEAQ (reference sequence). CDR3 protein: CASSNTGELFF. The CDR3, as DNA: TGTGCCAGCTCGAACACCGGGGAGCTGTTTTTT.

This clone was seen only once. This rearrangement joins TRBV7-8 to TRBJ2-1; perhaps TRBD1 as D (6 bases). This CDR3 has 13 amino acids. V gave up 1 base and J gave up 7 bases, with 8 bases separating them. The germline V gene has CDR1 SGHVS and CDR2 FQNEAQ. The CDR3 sequence is CASSLEQGNEQFF. DNA of the CDR3: TGTGCCAGCAGCTTAGAGCAGGGGAATGAGCAGTTCTTC.

The genes are TRBV7-3 and TRBJ1-5; D is undetermined. This CDR3 is built from 13 residues. V was cut by 0 bases and J by 5 bases, with 5 bases left in between. In germline, CDR1 is SGHTA, CDR2 FQGTGA. The CDR3 region has the DNA TGTGCCAGCAGCTTAACGAGGGATCAGCCCCAGCATTTT. It encodes CASSLTRDQPQHF.

The chain is built from TRBV10-3 and TRBJ1-2; 11 bases are shared with TRBD1. Germline V gene data show CDR1 as ENHRY and CDR2 as SYGVKD. The CDR3 is 14 residues long. Germline trimming cut 7 bases from V and 8 bases from J; bases unmatched to any gene: 9. CDR3 sequence reads: CAITGDRGSDGYTF. Written as DNA, the CDR3 is TGTGCCATCACCGGGGACAGGGGGAGCGACGGCTACACCTTC.

This rearrangement joins TRBV7-9 to TRBJ2-7; 7 nucleotides align to TRBD1. V lost 4 bases, J lost 7 bases, and 16 bases stayed unmatched. This CDR3 spans 16 amino acids. Germline V gene sequence: CDR1 SEHNR, CDR2 FQNEAQ (reference sequence). CDR3 sequence (DNA): TGTGCCAGCAGCTCCGGCCGGGACAGCACCTACGAGGAGCAGTACTTC. This gives the protein CASSSGRDSTYEEQYF.

This chain links TRBV12-5 with TRBJ2-1; D may be TRBD2 (5 bases). The CDR3 runs 12 residues. V gave up 6 bases and J gave up 9 bases, with 12 bases separating them. Germline CDR1 LGHNT, CDR2 FRNRAP. The CDR3, as DNA: TGTGCTAGTGGCCTAGACGAGGGTGAGCAGTTCTTC. Translating gives CASGLDEGEQFF.

This chain connects TRBV6-1 to TRBJ1-5; D not certain. There are 15 residues in the CDR3. Trimming took off 3 bases at V and 2 bases at J, with 11 bases between the two ends. Germline CDR1 MNHNS, CDR2 SASEGT. In nucleotides, the CDR3 is TGTGCCAGCAGTGAGTTAGCCCGACGCAATCAGCCCCAGCATTTT. Encoded protein: CASSELARRNQPQHF.

The sample holds one count of this clone. The chain is built from TRBV23-1 and TRBJ2-2, with no clear D. TRBV23-1 is an ORF; its function is uncertain. V was cut by 2 bases and J by 5 bases, with 6 bases left in between. The CDR3 runs 13 residues. In DNA, the CDR3 is TGCGCCAGCAGTCAAGGAATGACCGGGGAGCTGTTTTTT. Translated, it gives CASSQGMTGELFF.

This chain links TRBV2 with TRBJ2-7; 11 bases agree with TRBD2. Germline CDR1 is SNHLY and CDR2 is FYNNEI. Germline trimming cut 5 bases from V and 6 bases from J; bases unmatched to any gene: 9. There are 15 residues in the CDR3. CDR3 loop: CASSFRLAGSSEQYF. CDR3 nucleotides: TGTGCCAGCAGTTTCCGACTAGCGGGAAGTAGCGAGCAGTACTTC.

J is TRBJ2-3 and V is TRBV7-9, with unresolved D. The V end was cut by 2 bases, the J end by 3 bases, with 6 bases between. This CDR3 has 13 residues. Germline CDR1 SEHNR, CDR2 FQNEAQ (reference sequence). The CDR3 loop is CASSLMRTDTQYF. The DNA of the CDR3 is TGTGCCAGCAGCTTAATGAGAACAGATACGCAGTATTTT.

This sequence joins TRBV7-2 and TRBJ1-2; TRBD1 matches at 12 bases. This CDR3 has 16 residues. The junction had 10 bases not matched to a gene; V was cut back by 3 bases and J by 8 bases. Germline lookup yields CDR1 SGHTA and CDR2 FQGNSA. The CDR3 spells CASSLGQGARWGGYTF. The DNA for the CDR3 is TGTGCCAGCAGCTTGGGACAGGGGGCGCGCTGGGGAGGCTACACCTTC.

The chain carries TRBV28 and TRBJ1-3; D is possibly TRBD1 (6 bases). Trimming shortened V by 2 bases and J by 0 bases, and 11 bases separated the two germline ends. In germline, CDR1 is MDHEN, CDR2 SYDVKM. This CDR3 comprises 16 residues. The CDR3 nucleotides are TGTGCCAGCAGTTTACTGGGGGCCTACTCTGGAAACACCATATATTTT. Translating gives CASSLLGAYSGNTIYF.

V is TRBV7-2 and J is TRBJ2-7, with 7 positions matching TRBD1. CDR1 is SGHTA and CDR2 is FQGNSA in the germline V gene. The V and J ends lost 1 base and 0 bases, in that order; junction bases with no gene match: 9. This CDR3 is built from 17 residues. The CDR3 sequence: CASSLGGDGTVSYEQYF. The CDR3 DNA is TGTGCCAGCAGCTTAGGGGGTGACGGGACAGTCTCCTACGAGCAGTACTTC.

The rearrangement joins TRBV7-2 to TRBJ1-1; D perhaps matches TRBD1 (6 bases). This CDR3 spans 13 amino acids. The ends were cut back, 2 bases at V and 4 bases at J, with 8 bases in the middle. CDR1 is SGHTA, CDR2 FQGNSA, per germline. CDR3 amino acids: CASSLKGGTEAFF. The CDR3 region has the DNA TGTGCCAGCAGCTTAAAGGGGGGCACTGAAGCTTTCTTT.

The chain joins TRBV4-1 to TRBJ2-1; TRBD2 matches at 9 bases. V lost 1 base to trimming and J lost 8 bases; unmatched junction nucleotides: 6. CDR1 is MGHRA, CDR2 YSYEKL, per germline. The CDR3 is 15 amino acids. The CDR3 nucleotides are TGCGCCAGCAGCCAAGGTTTAGCGGGGGTGGATGAGCAGTTCTTC. Its translation is CASSQGLAGVDEQFF.

The chain combines TRBV5-4 with TRBJ1-4; D unresolved. This CDR3 has 14 amino acids. Per germline, CDR1 SGHNT and CDR2 YYREEE (reference sequence). The V gene lost 4 bases and the J gene lost 5 bases, with 12 bases spanning the gap. CDR3 bases: TGTGCCAGCAGCCCCGGAAGGGAGAATGAAAAACTGTTTTTT. Translation: CASSPGRENEKLFF.

The chain is built from TRBV2 and TRBJ2-5; the D is unclear. This CDR3 comprises 14 residues. The V gene lost 1 base and the J gene lost 5 bases, with 11 bases spanning the gap. Looked up from germline, CDR1 is SNHLY and CDR2 is FYNNEI. CDR3 sequence: CASSEDPGGETQYF. The CDR3, as DNA: TGTGCCAGCAGTGAAGACCCTGGTGGGGAGACCCAGTACTTC.

The CDR3 nucleotides are TGTGCCAGCAGTTACTCAAGGGGGAGCTCCTACGAGCAGTACTTC. Residues: CASSYSRGSSYEQYF. The chain joins TRBV6-5 to TRBJ2-7, with a possible D match to TRBD1 (6 bases). The CDR3 loop spans 15 amino acids. Germline V CDR1 and CDR2: MNHEY, SVGAGI. V lost 0 bases and J 0 bases, leaving 9 bases between the germline ends.